The 17 T cell receptor beta chains given below trace back to one sample, sequenced in a study of T cell changes during pregnancy in multiple sclerosis. Measured with immunoSEQ multiplex PCR; TCRdb has only the in-frame clones, and not every one. The data contain tens of thousands of clones, 90% of them singletons. The sequences come from peripheral blood, collected in the first trimester of pregnancy. The source of these receptors is a female donor in good health, enrolled as a control in a pregnancy study.

This rearrangement joins TRBV6-5 to TRBJ1-2; D is unclear. Trimming shortened V by 4 bases and J by 9 bases, and 9 bases separated the two germline ends. The CDR3 is 11 amino acids. CDR1 MNHEY and CDR2 SVGAGI come from the germline V gene. The CDR3 DNA reads TGTGCCAGCAGTTCGAGTGGTAGCTACACCTTC. This translates into CASSSSGSYTF.

The chain links TRBV18 to TRBJ2-7; D unclear. Germline lookup yields CDR1 KGHSH and CDR2 LQKENI. The CDR3 covers 16 residues. Between the trimmed V and J ends, which lost 3 bases and 1 base, there was a span of 16 bases. The CDR3 DNA reads TGTGCCAGCTCACCCCCCGGGTCCTACGGATCCTACGAGCAGTACTTC. It specifies CASSPPGSYGSYEQYF.

This clone appeared a single time. V and J are TRBV28 and TRBJ2-7; 7 bases are a match to TRBD1. V lost 6 bases, J lost 4 bases, and 3 bases stayed unmatched. This CDR3 has 12 residues. The germline V gene has CDR1 MDHEN and CDR2 SYDVKM. CDR3 loop: CASRVRGYEQYF. The CDR3 DNA reads as TGTGCCAGCAGGGTCAGGGGGTACGAGCAGTACTTC.

The sample holds a few counts of this clone. The V call is TRBV7-9, the J call TRBJ2-1; the D is unclear. V gave up 5 bases and J gave up 8 bases, with 10 bases separating them. Germline V CDR1 and CDR2: SEHNR, FQNEAQ (reference sequence). This CDR3 is 12 amino acids long. For the CDR3, the DNA is TGTGCCAGCAGCGTGCTAGAGGATGAGCAGTTCTTC. Its translation is CASSVLEDEQFF.

The chain couples TRBV6-1 to TRBJ2-3; 14 bases line up with TRBD2. This CDR3 has 15 residues. CDR1 and CDR2 (germline): MNHNS, SASEGT. V shed 4 bases and J 4 bases; nucleotides not matched to a gene: 1. CDR3 in amino acids: CASSGLAGGPDTQYF. In nucleotides, the CDR3 is TGTGCCAGCAGTGGACTAGCGGGGGGGCCAGATACGCAGTATTTT.

A few counts support this clone. The V call is TRBV18, the J call TRBJ1-2; a possible D gene is TRBD1 (5 bases). This CDR3 has 15 residues. From germline, CDR1 is KGHSH and CDR2 LQKENI. V shed 1 base and J shed 3 bases, with 12 bases lying between them. The CDR3 spells CASSPRQGEDYGYTF. In DNA, the CDR3 is TGTGCCAGCTCACCACGTCAAGGGGAGGACTATGGCTACACCTTC. Filled out from reference TRBV18 and TRBJ1-2, the complete variable domain reads NAGVMQNPRHLVRRRGQEARLRCSPMKGHSHVYWYRQLPEEGLKFMVYLQKENIIDESGMPKERFSAEFPKEGPSILRIQQVVRGDSAAYFCASSPRQGEDYGYTFGSGTRLTVV.

J is TRBJ1-5 and V is TRBV27; TRBD1 might be the D (5 bases). The CDR3 sequence is 13 residues long. Trimming left V 5 bases short and J 2 bases short, with 7 bases between. CDR1 and CDR2 from the germline V gene are MNHEY and SMNVEV (reference sequence). Here the CDR3 DNA reads TGTGCCAGCAGTCCGGGGGGCAATCAGCCCCAGCATTTT. This gives the protein CASSPGGNQPQHF.

The chain recombines TRBV28 with TRBJ2-2; 8 bases align to TRBD2. The CDR3 is made up of 14 amino acids. Germline CDR1 is MDHEN and CDR2 is SYDVKM. The V gene end was trimmed by 3 bases and the J gene end by 6 bases; junction bases not matched to a gene: 3. The CDR3 sequence: CASSLPGGAGELFF. CDR3 DNA: TGTGCCAGCAGTTTGCCGGGAGGGGCCGGGGAGCTGTTTTTT.

V and J are TRBV5-1 and TRBJ2-7; 12 positions agree with TRBD2. Germline V gene lookup returns CDR1 SGHRS and CDR2 YFSETQ. The CDR3 loop spans 18 amino acids. V trimming: 0 bases; J trimming: 2 bases; junction bases outside the gene matches: 9. DNA of the CDR3: TGCGCCAGCAGCTTGGTCGGTAGGGGACTAGCGGGTACCTACGAGCAGTACTTC. It codes for CASSLVGRGLAGTYEQYF.

This chain links TRBV11-2 with TRBJ1-1; D call uncertain. Trimming took 5 bases from V and 6 from J, leaving 13 bases between them. CDR3 length: 13 amino acids. Germline assignment: CDR1 SGHAT and CDR2 FQNNGV. The CDR3 nucleotides are TGTGCCAGCAGCCCCACCCGGGGAGCTGAAGCTTTCTTT. It specifies CASSPTRGAEAFF.

The rearrangement joins TRBV28 to TRBJ2-5, with 12 bases aligning to TRBD1. The CDR3 loop spans 16 amino acids. The germline CDR1 and CDR2 sequences are MDHEN and SYDVKM. V trimming: 5 bases; J trimming: 5 bases; junction bases outside the gene matches: 9. The CDR3, as DNA: TGTGCCAGCAGTCAAGGGACAGGGGGCGCTTCGGAGACCCAGTACTTC. Residues: CASSQGTGGASETQYF. Full variable domain (rest looked up from reference TRBV28 and TRBJ2-5): DVKVTQSSRYLVKRTGEKVFLECVQDMDHENMFWYRQDPGLGLRLIYFSYDVKMKEKGDIPEGYSVSREKKERFSLILESASTNQTSMYLCASSQGTGGASETQYFGPGTRLLVL.

The chain recombines TRBV18 with TRBJ1-1; 9 bases align to TRBD1. With 3 bases clipped from V and 5 bases from J, the junction kept 1 base outside the gene matches. The CDR3 is made up of 13 amino acids. The germline gives CDR1 KGHSH, CDR2 LQKENI. DNA for the CDR3: TGTGCCAGCTCACCCGGGACAGGGACTGAAGCTTTCTTT. This codes for CASSPGTGTEAFF.

The chain carries TRBV6-1 and TRBJ1-1, with 8 nucleotides matching TRBD1. Germline CDR1 reads MNHNS; CDR2 reads SASEGT. V shed 8 bases, J shed 1 base, and the junction held 6 bases outside the gene matches. The CDR3 runs 14 residues. CDR3 nucleotide sequence: TGTGCCAGCTCTGCAGGGGGCGAGAACACTGAAGCTTTCTTT. It encodes CASSAGGENTEAFF.

The rearrangement links TRBV5-1 to TRBJ2-1; 11 positions agree with TRBD2. The CDR3 sequence is 12 residues long. The germline V gene encodes CDR1 SGHRS and CDR2 YFSETQ. The trim removed 4 bases at V and 15 bases at J, leaving 6 bases unmatched. This CDR3 reads CASSLETSGTFF. CDR3 nucleotide sequence: TGCGCCAGCAGCCTGGAGACTAGCGGGACGTTCTTC.

The J gene is TRBJ2-7, the V gene TRBV15; D perhaps matches TRBD2 (6 bases). CDR1 and CDR2 from the germline V gene are LNHNV and YYDKDF (reference sequence). CDR3 length equals 14 residues. V was cut by 3 bases and J by 2 bases, with 11 bases left in between. The CDR3: CATSRGGTAYEQYF. CDR3 coding DNA: TGTGCCACCAGCAGGGGAGGTACGGCCTACGAGCAGTACTTC. Complete variable domain (other parts from reference TRBV15 and TRBJ2-7): DAMVIQNPRYQVTQFGKPVTLSCSQTLNHNVMYWYQQKSSQAPKLLFHYYDKDFNNEADTPDNFQSRRPNTSFCFLDIRSPGLGDTAMYLCATSRGGTAYEQYFGPGTRLTVT.

The rearrangement joins TRBV28 to TRBJ1-2; a weak D match, TRBD1 (6 bases). The V end lost 2 bases, the J end lost 5 bases, and 6 bases lay between the germline ends. The CDR3 runs 12 residues. Germline lookup yields CDR1 MDHEN and CDR2 SYDVKM. In nucleotides, the CDR3 is TGTGCCAGCAGTTTACAGGGGTATGGCTACACCTTC. It specifies CASSLQGYGYTF.

V gene TRBV7-2 combines with J gene TRBJ2-5; D is unclear. The germline V gene encodes CDR1 SGHTA and CDR2 FQGNSA. The CDR3 sequence is 14 residues long. Trimming removed 5 bases from V and 5 bases from J, with 15 bases in between. Written as DNA, the CDR3 is TGTGCCAGCAGCAAAGCCGGTTCCGGGGAGACCCAGTACTTC. The encoded protein is CASSKAGSGETQYF.